A single sample gave rise to the 28 T cell receptor beta chains below, sequenced in a study of PD-L1 blockade in urothelial cancer. Clones were sequenced by immunoSEQ multiplex PCR, and TCRdb holds only the in-frame ones, with some missing. The table includes about 42,000 clones, approximately 77% detected once. The sample here was PBMCs, taken around atezolizumab (anti-PD-L1) treatment. These receptors originate from a man between 65 and 85 years old with urothelial cancer.

V and J are TRBV11-2 and TRBJ1-4; 8 bases line up with TRBD1. The junction had 10 bases not matched to a gene; V was cut back by 0 bases and J by 7 bases. This CDR3 contains 17 residues. Germline V gene lookup returns CDR1 SGHAT and CDR2 FQNNGV. CDR3: CASSLDLWGTGTEKLFF. Here the CDR3 DNA reads TGTGCCAGCAGCTTAGATCTTTGGGGGACAGGTACTGAAAAACTGTTTTTT. Using reference TRBV11-2 and TRBJ1-4 for the parts outside the CDR3, the full variable domain is EAGVAQSPRYKIIEKRQSVAFWCNPISGHATLYWYQQILGQGPKLLIQFQNNGVVDDSQLPKDRFSAERLKGVDSTLKIQPAKLEDSAVYLCASSLDLWGTGTEKLFFGSGTQLSVL.

The chain carries TRBV5-1 and TRBJ2-7; TRBD1 aligns across 8 bases. The V segment lost 4 bases and the J segment 3 bases; nucleotides outside the gene matches: 3. Germline lookup yields CDR1 SGHRS and CDR2 YFSETQ. The CDR3 is made up of 13 amino acids. The CDR3 DNA follows: TGCGCCAGCAGCAAGGGGACAGGCTACGAGCAGTACTTC. As protein: CASSKGTGYEQYF.

The chain combines TRBV29-1 with TRBJ2-7, with TRBD1 matching over 7 bases. This CDR3 region has 13 residues. Germline lookup yields CDR1 SQVTM and CDR2 ANQGSEA. Trimming removed 6 bases from V and 4 bases from J; junction bases left unmatched: 9. The CDR3, as DNA: TGCAGCGTCGACCACAGGGGTGGGTACGAGCAGTACTTC. Encoded protein: CSVDHRGGYEQYF.

V usage is TRBV7-9 and J usage is TRBJ2-1; D might be TRBD1 (6 bases). Germline CDR1 and CDR2: SEHNR and FQNEAQ (reference sequence). The CDR3 covers 11 residues. V dropped 5 bases and J dropped 9 bases, with 8 bases sitting between them. CDR3 sequence: CASSLQGEQFF. DNA of the CDR3: TGTGCCAGCAGCCTACAGGGTGAGCAGTTCTTC.

CDR3 sequence: CSVRKEREAAYEQYF. DNA of the CDR3: TGCAGCGTTCGAAAGGAGCGGGAGGCCGCCTACGAGCAGTACTTC. The V and J genes are TRBV29-1 and TRBJ2-7; TRBD2 matches 9 bases. CDR3 length: 15 residues. V shed 5 bases and J 2 bases; nucleotides not matched to a gene: 10. The germline CDR1 and CDR2 sequences are SQVTM and ANQGSEA.

This chain uses TRBV5-6 with TRBJ2-1; 7 nucleotides match TRBD1. In germline, CDR1 is SGHDT, CDR2 YYEEEE. After removal of 2 bases from V and 6 bases from J, the junction contained 2 bases not matched to a gene. CDR3 length: 13 residues. The DNA of the CDR3 is TGTGCCAGCAGCTTACAGGGGTCCAATGAGCAGTTCTTC. This gives the protein CASSLQGSNEQFF.

The rearrangement uses TRBV4-2 and TRBJ1-1, with a tentative D call TRBD1 (6 bases). Trimming shortened V by 4 bases and J by 7 bases, and 10 bases separated the two germline ends. Per germline, CDR1 LGHNA and CDR2 YNFKEQ. CDR3 length: 12 residues. This CDR3 reads CASSPGGGEAFF. Here the CDR3 DNA reads TGTGCCAGCAGCCCGGGAGGGGGTGAAGCTTTCTTT.

The chain carries TRBV11-2 and TRBJ2-7; D may be TRBD1 (7 bases). V was shortened by 5 bases and J by 4 bases, with 15 bases between the two germline ends. CDR1 and CDR2 (germline): SGHAT, FQNNGV. The CDR3 length is 14 residues. CDR3 nucleotide sequence: TGTGCCAGCAGCCAATACAGGGGAGGATACGAGCAGTACTTC. This codes for CASSQYRGGYEQYF.

The chain employs TRBV5-8 and TRBJ2-1, with D maybe TRBD2 (6 bases). In germline, CDR1 is SGHTS, CDR2 YDEGEE. CDR3 length equals 15 residues. With 1 base removed from V and 0 bases from J, the gap between germline ends came to 8 bases. CDR3 nucleotide sequence: TGTGCCAGCAGCTTGCTAGCGAGCTCCTACAATGAGCAGTTCTTC. It codes for CASSLLASSYNEQFF.

The rearrangement uses TRBV5-1 and TRBJ2-3; 9 bases map to TRBD1. The germline gives CDR1 SGHRS, CDR2 YFSETQ. The CDR3 has 13 residues. V shed 4 bases and J 6 bases; nucleotides not matched to a gene: 3. The CDR3 coding sequence is TGCGCCAGCAGCGGGACAGGGAGCGATACGCAGTATTTT. Its translation: CASSGTGSDTQYF.

The genes are TRBV7-2 and TRBJ1-5; maybe TRBD1 (6 bases). Germline assignment: CDR1 SGHTA and CDR2 FQGNSA. The germline V and J ends were trimmed by 5 bases and 7 bases, with 18 bases remaining between them. This CDR3 is built from 15 residues. The CDR3, as DNA: TGTGCCAGCAGCCCCAGTGGGGATCAGGGGCAGCCCCAGCATTTT. Amino acid sequence: CASSPSGDQGQPQHF.

The gene calls are TRBV10-1 and TRBJ2-5; TRBD2 matches at 11 bases. V shed 2 bases, J shed 5 bases, and the junction held 7 bases outside the gene matches. CDR1 and CDR2 (germline): WNHNN, SYGVQD (reference sequence). The CDR3 contains 16 residues. DNA for the CDR3: TGCGCCAGCAGTGAGAGCCTAGCGGGAGGCCAGGAGACCCAGTACTTC. It encodes CASSESLAGGQETQYF.

V is TRBV23-1 and J is TRBJ2-1, with a possible D match to TRBD2 (6 bases). TRBV23-1 is an open reading frame, and its role is uncertain. V lost 0 bases and J lost 6, with 6 bases in between. The CDR3 runs to 13 residues. The CDR3 region is CASSQSGGNEQFF. The CDR3 nucleotides read TGCGCCAGCAGTCAATCGGGGGGCAATGAGCAGTTCTTC.

The chain combines TRBV5-4 with TRBJ1-6; D unclear. The V and J ends lost 0 bases and 0 bases respectively, with 4 bases between them. The CDR3 spans 15 residues. CDR1 is SGHNT and CDR2 is YYREEE in the germline V gene (reference sequence). CDR3 nucleotide sequence: TGTGCCAGCAGCTTGGGGAGCTCCTATAATTCACCCCTCCACTTT. This translates into CASSLGSSYNSPLHF. Combining the CDR3 with reference TRBV5-4 and TRBJ1-6 gives the whole variable domain ETGVTQSPTHLIKTRGQQVTLRCSSQSGHNTVSWYQQALGQGPQFIFQYYREEENGRGNFPPRFSGLQFPNYSSELNVNALELDDSALYLCASSLGSSYNSPLHFGNGTRLTVT.

This clone has more than one count but fewer than ten. This sequence joins TRBV5-1 and TRBJ2-3, with TRBD1 as a possible D gene (5 bases). The ends were cut back, 4 bases at V and 2 bases at J, with 11 bases in the middle. Looked up from germline, CDR1 is SGHRS and CDR2 is YFSETQ. This CDR3 is built from 14 residues. The CDR3 is CASSKDTYTDTQYF. CDR3 sequence (DNA): TGCGCCAGCAGCAAGGACACCTACACAGATACGCAGTATTTT.

The chain combines TRBV10-3 with TRBJ1-5, with D unclear. The CDR3 covers 14 residues. Germline CDR1 ENHRY, CDR2 SYGVKD. V lost 0 bases to trimming and J lost 4 bases, with 7 bases between them. The CDR3 region is CAISESAGNQPQHF. The DNA of the CDR3 is TGTGCCATCAGTGAGTCGGCAGGTAATCAGCCCCAGCATTTT.

This chain joins TRBV11-2 and TRBJ2-1; the match to TRBD2 covers 8 bases. The CDR3 runs 15 residues. The V gene's germline CDR1 is SGHAT and CDR2 FQNNGV. The junction had 2 bases not matched to a gene; V was cut back by 1 base and J by 3 bases. The CDR3 bases are TGTGCCAGCAGCTTAGCGGGAGGGAACTACAATGAGCAGTTCTTC. It yields the protein CASSLAGGNYNEQFF.

V gene TRBV9 combines with J gene TRBJ1-1; 10 bases align to TRBD1. V was clipped by 3 bases and J by 12 bases; unmatched bases: 20. The germline V gene has CDR1 SGDLS and CDR2 YYNGEE. CDR3 length equals 17 residues. CDR3 amino acids: CASSGHPGQGRGSKTFF. The CDR3 nucleotides are TGTGCCAGCAGCGGACATCCGGGACAGGGGCGAGGGTCGAAAACTTTCTTT.

This chain links TRBV7-2 with TRBJ1-4; D gene unclear. With 0 bases removed from V and 4 bases from J, the gap between germline ends came to 12 bases. Germline values: CDR1 SGHTA, CDR2 FQGNSA. The CDR3 extends over 16 amino acids. CDR3 sequence reads: CASSLAQARGNEKLFF. The CDR3 nucleotides are TGTGCCAGCAGCTTAGCGCAGGCCCGGGGTAATGAAAAACTGTTTTTT.

The chain couples TRBV5-1 to TRBJ2-7; TRBD1 matches at 12 bases. V lost 4 bases, J lost 9 bases, and 11 bases stayed unmatched. Germline CDR1 is SGHRS and CDR2 is YFSETQ. The CDR3 runs to 15 residues. The CDR3 sequence is CASSGGQGASSGQYF. DNA of the CDR3: TGCGCCAGCAGCGGGGGACAGGGGGCTAGCTCCGGGCAGTACTTC. Complete variable domain (other parts from reference TRBV5-1 and TRBJ2-7): KAGVTQTPRYLIKTRGQQVTLSCSPISGHRSVSWYQQTPGQGLQFLFEYFSETQRNKGNFPGRFSGRQFSNSRSEMNVSTLELGDSALYLCASSGGQGASSGQYFGPGTRLTVT.

The chain employs TRBV6-6 and TRBJ1-4, with 8 bases identical to TRBD1. The CDR3 consists of 14 residues. V lost 7 bases to trimming and J lost 5 bases; unmatched junction nucleotides: 6. Germline V gene sequence: CDR1 MNHNY, CDR2 SVGAGI (reference sequence). The CDR3 spells CASNRQGLNEKLFF. The CDR3 nucleotides read TGTGCCAGCAACAGACAGGGGCTGAATGAAAAACTGTTTTTT.

This chain uses TRBV7-9 with TRBJ2-7, with 9 bases matching TRBD1. CDR1 is SEHNR and CDR2 is FQNEAQ in the germline V gene (reference sequence). The CDR3 totals 18 residues. Unmatched junction bases numbered 18, after V lost 4 bases and J lost 5 bases. CDR3 nucleotide sequence: TGTGCCAGCAGCTCACAACCCAACTACAGGGGGCGAGTCGACGAGCAGTACTTC. This encodes CASSSQPNYRGRVDEQYF.

This clone was recorded only once. The chain couples TRBV10-3 to TRBJ2-5; TRBD1 matches at 11 bases. The trim removed 5 bases at V and 5 bases at J, leaving 7 bases unmatched. The CDR3 consists of 15 residues. CDR1 is ENHRY, CDR2 SYGVKD, per germline. For the CDR3, the DNA is TGTGCCATCAGTTCCGGGACAGGGGGACGCGAGACCCAGTACTTC. It translates to CAISSGTGGRETQYF.

This clone was counted once. The chain joins TRBV19 to TRBJ1-6; D unclear. Trimming stripped 6 bases from V and 6 bases from J, with 9 bases between. The CDR3 sequence is 13 residues long. Germline values: CDR1 LNHDA, CDR2 SQIVND (reference sequence). In nucleotides, the CDR3 is TGTGCCAGTAGCACCCTATTTAATTCACCCCTCCACTTT. Encoded protein: CASSTLFNSPLHF.

The rearrangement joins TRBV21-1 to TRBJ2-2; the table gives TRBD2 as D, unverified against the DNA. TRBV21-1 is marked as a pseudogene. The CDR3 contains 15 residues. DNA for the CDR3: TGTGCCAGCAGCAAAGATGGGGGGGGGACCGGGGAGCTGTTTTTT. It translates to CASSKDGGGTGELFF.

The J gene is TRBJ2-7, the V gene TRBV19, with a tentative D call TRBD1 (6 bases). Germline V gene lookup returns CDR1 LNHDA and CDR2 SQIVND (reference sequence). The ends were cut back, 11 bases at V and 8 bases at J, with 25 bases in the middle. The CDR3 has 14 residues. The CDR3 coding sequence is TGTGCCTCGTCAGGGGTCGACTACCCTACGAAGCAGTACTTC. Translating gives CASSGVDYPTKQYF.

The chain employs TRBV7-2 and TRBJ1-1; TRBD1 might be the D (6 bases). In germline, CDR1 is SGHTA, CDR2 FQGNSA. The ends were cut back, 3 bases at V and 1 base at J, with 9 bases in the middle. The CDR3 is 14 amino acids. The CDR3 region is CASSFPRGNTEAFF. For the CDR3, the DNA is TGTGCCAGCAGCTTCCCCAGGGGGAACACTGAAGCTTTCTTT. Full variable domain (missing parts from reference TRBV7-2 and TRBJ1-1): GAGVSQSPSNKVTEKGKDVELRCDPISGHTALYWYRQSLGQGLEFLIYFQGNSAPDKSGLPSDRFSAERTGGSVSTLTIQRTQQEDSAVYLCASSFPRGNTEAFFGQGTRLTVV.

The rearrangement joins TRBV29-1 to TRBJ2-1; TRBD2 might be the D (5 bases). Germline CDR1 reads SQVTM; CDR2 reads ANQGSEA. This CDR3 spans 13 amino acids. V was shortened by 2 bases and J by 0 bases, with 5 bases between the two germline ends. The chain's CDR3 is CSVERGSYNEQFF. The CDR3 DNA is TGCAGCGTTGAACGGGGCTCCTACAATGAGCAGTTCTTC.